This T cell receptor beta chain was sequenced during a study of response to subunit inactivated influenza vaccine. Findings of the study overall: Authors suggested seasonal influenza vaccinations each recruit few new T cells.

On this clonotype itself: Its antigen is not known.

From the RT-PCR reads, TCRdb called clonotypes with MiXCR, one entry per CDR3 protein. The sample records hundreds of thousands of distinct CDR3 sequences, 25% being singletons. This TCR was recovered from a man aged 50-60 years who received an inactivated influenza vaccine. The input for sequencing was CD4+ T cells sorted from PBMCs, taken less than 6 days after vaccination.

In nucleotides, the CDR3 is TGTGCCAGCAGCGTAGCTGGAGTGCGAGGCGTAGATACGCAGTATTTT. Protein: CASSVAGVRGVDTQYF. The chain combines TRBV9 with TRBJ2-3, with no clear D. The germline V and J ends were trimmed by 0 bases and 5 bases, with 16 bases remaining between them. There are 16 residues in the CDR3. Germline V gene sequence: CDR1 SGDLS, CDR2 YYNGEE. The whole variable domain, remainder taken from reference TRBV9 and TRBJ2-3, is DSGVTQTPKHLITATGQRVTLRCSPRSGDLSVYWYQQSLDQGLQFLIQYYNGEERAKGNILERFSAQQFPDLHSELNLSSLELGDSALYFCASSVAGVRGVDTQYFGPGTRLTVL.